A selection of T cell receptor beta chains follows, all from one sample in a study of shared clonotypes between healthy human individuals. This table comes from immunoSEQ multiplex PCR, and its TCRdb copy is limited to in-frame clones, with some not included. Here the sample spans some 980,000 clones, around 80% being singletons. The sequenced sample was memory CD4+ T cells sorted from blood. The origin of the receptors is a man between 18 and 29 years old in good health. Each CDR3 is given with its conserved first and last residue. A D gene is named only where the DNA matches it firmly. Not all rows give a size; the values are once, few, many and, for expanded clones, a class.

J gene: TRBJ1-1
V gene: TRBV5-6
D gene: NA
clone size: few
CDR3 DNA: TGTGCCAGCAGCCGGGTGGAGGGCACTGAAGCTTTCTTT
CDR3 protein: CASSRVEGTEAFF

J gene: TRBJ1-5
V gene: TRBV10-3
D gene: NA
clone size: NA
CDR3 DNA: TGTGCCATCAGGACGGGTCAGCCCCAGCATTTT
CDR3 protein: CAIRTGQPQHF

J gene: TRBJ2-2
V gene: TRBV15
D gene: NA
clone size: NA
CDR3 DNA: TGTGCCACCAGCAGAGATCTAAGGGGCGAGGGGGAGCTGTTTTTT
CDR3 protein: CATSRDLRGEGELFF

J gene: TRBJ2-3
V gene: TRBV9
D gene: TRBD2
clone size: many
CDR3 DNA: TGTGCCAGCAAGCGGGAGGGCCAAGGGGCAGATACGCAGTATTTT
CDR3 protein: CASKREGQGADTQYF

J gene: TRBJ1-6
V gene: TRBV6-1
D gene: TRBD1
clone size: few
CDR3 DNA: TGTGCCAGCAGTTCGGACAGGGGGCTGTCACCCCTCCACTTT
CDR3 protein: CASSSDRGLSPLHF

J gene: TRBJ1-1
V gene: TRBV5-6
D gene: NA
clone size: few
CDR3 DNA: TGTGCCAGCACATTTATTCGACAGATGAACACTGAAGCTTTCTTT
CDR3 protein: CASTFIRQMNTEAFF

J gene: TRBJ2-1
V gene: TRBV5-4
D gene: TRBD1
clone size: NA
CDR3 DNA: TGTGCCAGCAGCACTACAGGGGCCTCCTACAATGAGCAGTTCTTC
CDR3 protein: CASSTTGASYNEQFF

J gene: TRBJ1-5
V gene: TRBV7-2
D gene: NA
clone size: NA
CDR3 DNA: TGTGCCAGCAGCTTAGATCACAATCAGCCCCAGCATTTT
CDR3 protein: CASSLDHNQPQHF

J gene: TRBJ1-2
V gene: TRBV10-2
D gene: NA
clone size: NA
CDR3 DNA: TGCGCCAGCAAAATAACAGGGTCCTATGGCTACACCTTC
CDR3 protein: CASKITGSYGYTF

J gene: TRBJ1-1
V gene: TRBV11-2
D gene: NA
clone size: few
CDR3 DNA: TGTGCCAGCAGCCCGATAGGTCGGAACACTGAAGCTTTCTTT
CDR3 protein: CASSPIGRNTEAFF

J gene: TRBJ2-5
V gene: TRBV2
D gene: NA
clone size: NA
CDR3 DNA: TGTGCCAGCAGGGCGTCGAAGGAGACCCAGTACTTC
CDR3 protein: CASRASKETQYF

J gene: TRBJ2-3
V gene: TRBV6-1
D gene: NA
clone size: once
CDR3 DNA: TGTGCCAGCATAGCAGGGACTCTAAGCACAGATACGCAGTATTTT
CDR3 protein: CASIAGTLSTDTQYF

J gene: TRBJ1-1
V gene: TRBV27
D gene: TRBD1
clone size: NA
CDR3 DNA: TGTGCCAGTTCCCCCTACAGGGGGTTAAACACTGAAGCTTTCTTT
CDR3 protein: CASSPYRGLNTEAFF

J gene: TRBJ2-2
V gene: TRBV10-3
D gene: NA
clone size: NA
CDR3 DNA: TGTGCCATCGCCCCCCGAGTGGTGACGGGGGAGCTGTTTTTT
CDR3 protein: CAIAPRVVTGELFF

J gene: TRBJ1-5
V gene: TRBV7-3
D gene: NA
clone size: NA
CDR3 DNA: TGTGCCAGCAGCCCCGGGAGCAATCAGCCCCAGCATTTT
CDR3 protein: CASSPGSNQPQHF

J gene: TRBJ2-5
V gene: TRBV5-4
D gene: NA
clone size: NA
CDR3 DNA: TGTGCCAGCAGCTTGCCACTTGGACAAGAGACCCAGTACTTC
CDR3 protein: CASSLPLGQETQYF

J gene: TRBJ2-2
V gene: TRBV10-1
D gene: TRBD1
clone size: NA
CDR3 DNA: TGCGCCAGTGGGACAGCGAACACCGGGGAGCTGTTTTTT
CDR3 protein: CASGTANTGELFF

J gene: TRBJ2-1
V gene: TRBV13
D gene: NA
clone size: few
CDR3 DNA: TGTGCCAGCAGCCCCAACAGGGCTCCCTACAATGAGCAGTTCTTC
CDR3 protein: CASSPNRAPYNEQFF

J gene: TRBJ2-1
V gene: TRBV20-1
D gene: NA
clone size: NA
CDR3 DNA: TGCAGTGCCCCCCGAGCCAATGAGCAGTTCTTC
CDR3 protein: CSAPRANEQFF

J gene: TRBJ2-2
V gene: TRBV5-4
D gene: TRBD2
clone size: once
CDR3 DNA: TGTGCCAGCAGCCCAAGCGGGGGGTGGAACACCGGGGAGCTGTTTTTT
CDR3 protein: CASSPSGGWNTGELFF

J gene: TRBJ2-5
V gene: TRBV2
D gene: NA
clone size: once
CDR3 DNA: TGTGCCAGCTCTCCAAGTGCAGGGGTGCAAGAGACCCAGTACTTC
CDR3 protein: CASSPSAGVQETQYF

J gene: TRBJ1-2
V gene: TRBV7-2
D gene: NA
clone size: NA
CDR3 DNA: TGTGCCAGCAGCTTTCGGGGGAATTATGGCTACACCTTC
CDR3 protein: CASSFRGNYGYTF

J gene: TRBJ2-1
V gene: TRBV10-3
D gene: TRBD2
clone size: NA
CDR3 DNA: TGTGCCGCCACTAGCGGGGGGCACTCCTACAATGAGCAGTTCTTC
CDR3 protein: CAATSGGHSYNEQFF

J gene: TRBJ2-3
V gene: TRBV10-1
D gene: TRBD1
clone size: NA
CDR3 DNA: TGCGCCAGCAACAAGACAGGGGGCGCAGAAGATACGCAGTATTTT
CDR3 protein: CASNKTGGAEDTQYF

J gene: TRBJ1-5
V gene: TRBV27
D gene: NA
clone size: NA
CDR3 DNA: TGTGCCAGCAGCTCGCAGAGGAGGCACAATCAGCCCCAGCATTTT
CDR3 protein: CASSSQRRHNQPQHF

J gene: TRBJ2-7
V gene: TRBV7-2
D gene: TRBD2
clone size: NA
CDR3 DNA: TGTGCCAGCAGCGTCTATAGCGGGTCCCAATACGAGCAGTACTTC
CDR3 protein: CASSVYSGSQYEQYF

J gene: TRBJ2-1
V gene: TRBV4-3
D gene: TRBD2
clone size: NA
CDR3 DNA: TGCGCCAGCAGCCAAGCCGCGGGGCTAGCGGGAGAATTTGAGCAGTTCTTC
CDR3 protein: CASSQAAGLAGEFEQFF

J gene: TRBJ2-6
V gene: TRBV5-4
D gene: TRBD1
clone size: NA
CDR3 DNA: TGTGCCAGCAGCTTACCGACAGGGACTGGGGCCAACGTCCTGACTTTC
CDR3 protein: CASSLPTGTGANVLTF

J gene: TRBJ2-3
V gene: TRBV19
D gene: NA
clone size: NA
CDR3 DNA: TGTGCCAGTAGTAAGCGGGTGGGCACAGATACGCAGTATTTT
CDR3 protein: CASSKRVGTDTQYF

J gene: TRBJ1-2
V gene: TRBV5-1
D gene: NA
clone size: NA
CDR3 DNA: TGCGCCAGCAGCTTTACAGGCGGAGGGGACTATGGCTACACCTTC
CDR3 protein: CASSFTGGGDYGYTF

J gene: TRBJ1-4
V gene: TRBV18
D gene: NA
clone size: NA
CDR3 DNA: TGTGCCAGCTCACTCGGGGCAACTAATGAAAAACTGTTTTTT
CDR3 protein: CASSLGATNEKLFF

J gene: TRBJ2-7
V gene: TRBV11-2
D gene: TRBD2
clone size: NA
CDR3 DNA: TGTGCCAGCAGCTTCACCCGGACTAGAGCCTACGAGCAGTACTTC
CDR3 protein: CASSFTRTRAYEQYF

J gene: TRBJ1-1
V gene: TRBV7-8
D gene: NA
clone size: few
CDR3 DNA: TGTGCCAGCAGCCGTACAAGCATGAACACTGAAGCTTTCTTT
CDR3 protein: CASSRTSMNTEAFF

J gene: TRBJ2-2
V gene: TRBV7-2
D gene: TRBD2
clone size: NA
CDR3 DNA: TGTGCCAGCAGCCAAGCGGGAGGCAACACCGGGGAGCTGTTTTTT
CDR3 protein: CASSQAGGNTGELFF

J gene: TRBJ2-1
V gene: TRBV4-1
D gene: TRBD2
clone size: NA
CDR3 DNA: TGCGCCAGCAGCCAGGTAGCGGGGGTGGTAGGGAATGAGCAGTTCTTC
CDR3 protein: CASSQVAGVVGNEQFF

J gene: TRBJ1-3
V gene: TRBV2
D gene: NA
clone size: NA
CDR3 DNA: TGTGCCAGCAGTGTTGAGCGCTCTGGAAACACCATATATTTT
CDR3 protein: CASSVERSGNTIYF

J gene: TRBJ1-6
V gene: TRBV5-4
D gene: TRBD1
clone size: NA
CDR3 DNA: TGTGCCAGCAGCCGGGACAGGGGAAATTCACCCCTCCACTTT
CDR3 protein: CASSRDRGNSPLHF

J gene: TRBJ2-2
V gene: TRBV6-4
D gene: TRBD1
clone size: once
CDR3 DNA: TGTGCCAGCAGTGGACAGGGAAACGGGGAGCTGTTTTTT
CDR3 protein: CASSGQGNGELFF

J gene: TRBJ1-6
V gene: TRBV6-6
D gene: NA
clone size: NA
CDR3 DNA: TGTGCCAGCAGTCACACTGGGGCCAATTCACCCCTCCACTTT
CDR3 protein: CASSHTGANSPLHF

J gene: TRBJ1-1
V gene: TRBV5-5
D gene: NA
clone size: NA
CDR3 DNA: TGTGCCAGCAGCTTGAATCCCACTGAAGCTTTCTTT
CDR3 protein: CASSLNPTEAFF

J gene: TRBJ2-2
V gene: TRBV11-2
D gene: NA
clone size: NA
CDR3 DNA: TGTGCCAGCGGACGTGGGGACCGAGGAACCGGGGAGCTGTTTTTT
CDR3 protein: CASGRGDRGTGELFF

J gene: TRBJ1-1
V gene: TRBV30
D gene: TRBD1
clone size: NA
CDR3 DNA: TGTGCCTGGAGTCCCACAGGGGCAGTGAACACTGAAGCTTTCTTT
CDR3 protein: CAWSPTGAVNTEAFF

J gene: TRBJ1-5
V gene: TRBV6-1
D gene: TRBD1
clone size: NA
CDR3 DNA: TGTGCCAGCAGGGACAGGGATAATCAGCCCCAGCATTTT
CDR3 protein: CASRDRDNQPQHF

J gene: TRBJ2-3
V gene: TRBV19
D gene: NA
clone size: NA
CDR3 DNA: TGTGCCAGTAGTATTTCAAGTTCTTATACGCAGTATTTT
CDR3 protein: CASSISSSYTQYF

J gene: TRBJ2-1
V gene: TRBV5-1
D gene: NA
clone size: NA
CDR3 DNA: TGCGCCAGCAGCCCGTCGATAGTCCTCTACAATGAGCAGTTCTTC
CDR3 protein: CASSPSIVLYNEQFF

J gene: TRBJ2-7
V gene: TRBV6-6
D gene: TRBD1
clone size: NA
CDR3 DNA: TGTGCCAGCAGTTCCCAGGACAGGGGCTCCTACGAGCAGTACTTC
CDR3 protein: CASSSQDRGSYEQYF

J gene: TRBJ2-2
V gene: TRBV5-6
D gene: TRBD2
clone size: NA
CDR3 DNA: TGTGCCAGCAGCTTTCGCGGGGGGAACACCGGGGAGCTGTTTTTT
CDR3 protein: CASSFRGGNTGELFF

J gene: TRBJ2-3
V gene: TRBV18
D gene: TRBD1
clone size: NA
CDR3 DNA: TGTGCCAGCTCACCACCGGGACAGGGGCCCACAGATACGCAGTATTTT
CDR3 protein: CASSPPGQGPTDTQYF

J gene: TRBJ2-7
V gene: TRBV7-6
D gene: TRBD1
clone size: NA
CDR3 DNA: TGTGCCAGCAGCTCTTTAGCGACAGGGGTAGCCTACGAGCAGTACTTC
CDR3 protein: CASSSLATGVAYEQYF

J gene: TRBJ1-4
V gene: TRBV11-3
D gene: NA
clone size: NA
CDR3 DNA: TGTGCCAGCAGCTTAAAGGGAGCTGGACAACTTGAAAAACTGTTTTTT
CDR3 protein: CASSLKGAGQLEKLFF

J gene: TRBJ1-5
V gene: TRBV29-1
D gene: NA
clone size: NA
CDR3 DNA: TGCAGCGCCCCCCGGAAAGGGTGGCGCAATCAGCCCCAGCATTTT
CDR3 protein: CSAPRKGWRNQPQHF